This section outlines one T cell receptor beta chain sequence together with its context. Within the sample, other DNA sequences also encode this same CDR3. The sample is drawn from a study of blood T cell repertoires in COVID-19. Study-level information: The United States, Italy and Spain supplied acute and convalescent COVID-19 samples. Sample material is recorded as cDNA or gDNA derived from T cells, B-cell-depleted T cells, or PBMCs.

V was trimmed by 0 bases and J by 4 bases, leaving 10 bases between them. The CDR3 contains 14 residues. From germline, CDR1 is LNHDA and CDR2 SQIVND (reference sequence). Original analysis: How many nucleated cells were present was estimated from reference gene primer amplification. The protocol was immunoSEQ multiplex PCR, while the TCRdb copy is restricted to in-frame clones and leaves out a portion. V and J calls plus clone size are reproduced from that table; the DNA served to infer D and trimming. In the table there are hundreds of thousands of clones, 88% of which are singletons. Source material: PBMCs or T cells enriched from blood (not recorded which). The chain joins TRBV19 to TRBJ2-7; perhaps TRBD2 as D (5 bases). The sequence derives from a woman aged 18-29 years who had been exposed to COVID-19. The CDR3 coding sequence is TGTGCCAGTAGTATAGATCGGGGTTCATACGAGCAGTACTTC. Protein sequence: CASSIDRGSYEQYF.